This T cell receptor beta chain was obtained from a study of graft-versus-host responses after intestinal transplantation. Measured with immunoSEQ multiplex PCR; TCRdb has only the in-frame clones, and not every one. The sample yields 21,000 or so clones, 50% to 65% seen once. With 11 bases clipped from V and 5 bases from J, the junction kept 20 bases outside the gene matches. The CDR3 consists of 17 residues. Looked up from germline, CDR1 is SNHLY and CDR2 is FYNNEI. The genes are TRBV2 and TRBJ1-2; 10 nucleotides agree with TRBD1. This sequence originates from a human patient who received an intestinal transplant. Here the sequenced sample was alloreactive CD4+ T cells from a mixed lymphocyte reaction culture, taken before intestinal transplant. Subset indicated: CFSE-low proliferating T cells sorted from roughly six-day pre-transplant mixed lymphocyte reaction (GvH or HvG direction). CDR3 nucleotide sequence: TGTGCCGAATTTTCGATAAAGGGAGGGACAGGGGTATATGGCTACACCTTC. This encodes CAEFSIKGGTGVYGYTF.